Described below is a single T cell receptor beta chain sequence and its context. Other DNA variants within this sample encode the same CDR3. This entry is derived from a study of control samples from healthy donors and cancer patients. Only in-frame clones appear in the TCRdb table, and some are missing; sequencing was by immunoSEQ multiplex PCR. The table includes about 97,000 clones, just over 90% detected once. The sample comprised blood. This clonotype was sampled from a woman in her late teens or twenties in good health.

In DNA form, the CDR3 reads TGTGCCAGCAGCTCCGCCGGGGGGTACGGCTACACCTTC. This encodes CASSSAGGYGYTF. The rearrangement joins TRBV11-3 to TRBJ1-2; D might be TRBD1 (5 bases). The V end was cut by 4 bases, the J end by 8 bases, with 14 bases between. The CDR3 runs to 13 residues. Germline V lookup: CDR1 SGHNT, CDR2 YENEEA.